Here is one T cell receptor (beta chain) with its context. Its antigen is still unknown. The data are from a study of cytomegalovirus exposure and HLA in healthy donors. Study details: In an early release, HLA-typed donors contributed tens of millions of unique TCR sequences. General study findings and limits: Some V segments, including TRBV6-2 and TRBV6-3, were excluded as indistinguishable. Across donors, sequencing depth was assumed by presence/absence analyses to be roughly uniform.

The PCR was carried out with 60 Vbeta primers and 13 Jbeta primers. Method: immunoSEQ multiplex PCR; TCRdb's copy keeps in-frame clones and lacks some. The sample has around 200,000 clones; roughly four fifths are singletons. Trimming pared 4 bases from V and 1 base from J, leaving 20 bases between. Germline CDR1 and CDR2: SNHLY and FYNNEI. There are 17 residues in the CDR3. This chain connects TRBV2 to TRBJ2-7; possible D gene TRBD2, 7 bases. The clonotype was recovered from a woman aged 18-29 years in good health and CMV-seronegative. Sequencing was carried out using PBMCs. The CDR3 coding sequence is TGTGCCAGCAGTGTCGGGGGGAGGGGGATAGAATCCTACGAGCAGTACTTC. Its translation: CASSVGGRGIESYEQYF.